This T cell receptor beta chain was captured by sequencing in a study of cytomegalovirus exposure and HLA in healthy donors. General study results and limits: Being productive about 87% or about 30% of the time was typical of most TCR beta V segments in an earlier analysis. A later analysis linked around 17,000 TCR beta sequences to HLA alleles at 0.05 false discovery rate.

With regard to this clone: Its specificity is unknown. This same CDR3 is encoded by further DNA sequences in the sample.

The primer mix had 60 Vbeta and 13 Jbeta primers. Libraries were prepared by immunoSEQ multiplex PCR; TCRdb keeps only in-frame clonotypes and omits some of them. This table holds some 120,000 clones, 75% to 85% found once. CDR3 size: 14 residues. Germline V CDR1 and CDR2: SGHRS, YFSETQ. V lost 5 bases, J lost 1 base, and 12 bases lay in between. This TCR was sampled from a woman between 50 and 59 years old in good health and CMV-seropositive. Sequencing was carried out using PBMCs. This chain uses TRBV5-1 with TRBJ1-1; maybe TRBD1 (5 bases). CDR3 residues: CASRPQGGNTEAFF. CDR3 nucleotide sequence: TGCGCCAGCAGACCTCAGGGCGGGAACACTGAAGCTTTCTTT.